The 32 T cell receptor beta chains presented below share a single source sample, sequenced in a study of T-cell reconstitution after alpha-beta-depleted transplantation in children. The authors prepared the TCRbeta library with unique molecular identifiers. TCRdb re-analysed the PCR reads in MiXCR, keeping a single row per CDR3 protein. The table includes 640,000 or so distinct CDR3 sequences, 16% detected once. The sample in question was PBMCs from the stem cell graft donor, obtained from the stem cell graft. All receptors derive from a human donor who donated a stem cell graft to a child with acute myeloid leukemia.

The sample holds a few counts of this clonotype. J is TRBJ2-7 and V is TRBV5-1, with 8 bases identical to TRBD1. Losses at the gene ends were 3 bases for V and 1 base for J; bases not matched to a gene: 9. The germline CDR1 and CDR2 sequences are SGHRS and YFSETQ. This CDR3 is 16 amino acids long. CDR3 bases: TGCGCCAGCAGCTCCGAGGCCGGGACAGGTTCCTACGAGCAGTACTTC. As protein: CASSSEAGTGSYEQYF.

Of note for this clonotype: A much larger clone differs by one base, so this may be a read error. The J gene is TRBJ2-1, the V gene TRBV20-1; D might be TRBD1 or TRBD2, each matching 5 bases. Germline V gene lookup returns CDR1 DFQATT and CDR2 SNEGSKA (reference sequence). The CDR3 is made up of 16 amino acids. Trimming left V 8 bases short and J 0 bases short, with 20 bases between. CDR3 nucleotide sequence: TGCAGTTCCAATAGGGGAGACTTGAGCTCCTACAATGAGCAGTTCTTC. This gives the protein CSSNRGDLSSYNEQFF.

The sample holds a few counts of this clonotype. The chain joins TRBV12-5 to TRBJ1-1; D perhaps matches TRBD1 (5 bases). The CDR3 sequence is 15 residues long. V was pared by 5 bases and J by 0 bases, with 13 bases between. The germline V gene encodes CDR1 LGHNT and CDR2 FRNRAP. CDR3 sequence reads: CASGNQDTLNTEAFF. The DNA of the CDR3 is TGTGCTAGTGGTAACCAGGACACGTTGAACACTGAAGCTTTCTTT.

The J gene is TRBJ1-5, the V gene TRBV6-2 or TRBV6-3, with unresolved D. CDR1 is MNHEY and CDR2 is SVGEGT in the germline V gene. Trimming stripped 6 bases from V and 5 bases from J, with 17 bases between. This CDR3 has 15 residues. The DNA of the CDR3 is TGTGCCAGCAGCCCCTCCGGGCGGACCCATCAGCCCCAGCATTTT. It yields the protein CASSPSGRTHQPQHF.

Points on this clonotype: A read error is possible here, since a much larger clone lies one base away. The chain is built from TRBV29-1 and TRBJ1-1; TRBD1 might be the D (5 bases). Germline CDR1 is SQVTM and CDR2 is ANQGSEA. CDR3 length: 13 amino acids. CDR3 in amino acids: CIVGPGWETEAFF. The CDR3 coding sequence is TGCATCGTTGGCCCAGGGTGGGAGACTGAAGCTTTCTTT. The variable domain in full, completed from reference TRBV29-1 and TRBJ1-1, reads SAVISQKPSRDICQRGTSLTIQCQVDSQVTMMFWYRQQPGQSLTLIATANQGSEATYESGFVIDKFPISRPNLTFSTLTVSNMSPEDSSIYLCIVGPGWETEAFFGQGTRLTVV.

Ten or more counts support this clonotype. J is TRBJ2-1 and V is TRBV29-1; weak D call: TRBD2 (5 bases). The CDR3 loop spans 13 amino acids. Deletions cut 7 bases from V and 5 bases from J, with 15 bases between. The germline V gene encodes CDR1 SQVTM and CDR2 ANQGSEA. The CDR3 reads CSGREGSNNEQFF. CDR3 sequence (DNA): TGCAGCGGGCGTGAGGGCTCTAACAATGAGCAGTTCTTC.

This clonotype was seen repeatedly, ten times or more. J is TRBJ2-7 and V is TRBV20-1, with 9 bases fitting TRBD2. The trim removed 0 bases at V and 0 bases at J, leaving 3 bases unmatched. CDR1 is DFQATT, CDR2 SNEGSKA, per germline (reference sequence). The CDR3 has 15 residues. In DNA, the CDR3 is TGCAGTGCTAGAGACGGCGGGGGGGCCTCCTACGAGCAGTACGTC. The encoded protein is CSARDGGGASYEQYV.

The table lists this clonotype with many counts. This chain connects TRBV20-1 to TRBJ2-3, with 12 positions matching TRBD2. The trim removed 5 bases at V and 8 bases at J, leaving 2 bases unmatched. CDR1 is DFQATT, CDR2 SNEGSKA, per germline (reference sequence). This CDR3 spans 12 amino acids. CDR3 in DNA: TGCAGTGCTCAACTAGCGGGAGGTACGCAGTATTTT. This gives the protein CSAQLAGGTQYF.

The sample holds many counts of this clonotype. The chain combines TRBV12-3 or TRBV12-4 with TRBJ1-5; TRBD1 is a possible D gene (5 bases). The CDR3 consists of 16 residues. The V end was cut by 5 bases, the J end by 0 bases, with 14 bases between. The CDR3 loop reads CASSPPGHLSNQPQHF. The CDR3, as DNA: TGTGCCAGCAGTCCACCCGGACATCTTAGCAATCAGCCCCAGCATTTT.

The chain combines TRBV29-1 with TRBJ2-1; TRBD2 might be the D (5 bases). This CDR3 spans 12 amino acids. Germline lookup yields CDR1 SQVTM and CDR2 ANQGSEA. The ends were cut back, 4 bases at V and 4 bases at J, with 8 bases in the middle. CDR3 in DNA: TGCAGCGTTGCCAGACTATACAATGAGCAGTTCTTC. It specifies CSVARLYNEQFF.

Only a few counts were recorded for this clonotype. The chain is built from TRBV20-1 and TRBJ1-1, with TRBD1 identical over 8 bases. V gave up 1 base and J gave up 3 bases; unmatched junction bases: 16. From germline, CDR1 is DFQATT and CDR2 SNEGSKA (reference sequence). CDR3 length: 18 amino acids. Here the CDR3 reads CSARVHPGQGERDTEAFF. In DNA, the CDR3 is TGCAGTGCTAGAGTCCACCCTGGACAGGGCGAAAGGGACACTGAAGCTTTCTTT.

This clonotype was counted a few times. V and J are TRBV7-9 and TRBJ2-1; TRBD1 might be the D (6 bases). Germline lookup yields CDR1 SEHNR and CDR2 FQNEAQ (reference sequence). This CDR3 contains 13 residues. V was clipped by 8 bases and J by 12 bases, with 20 bases between them. CDR3 amino acids: CASPPSQGLTQFF. CDR3 sequence (DNA): TGTGCCAGCCCTCCCTCCCAGGGGTTAACGCAGTTCTTC.

This clonotype appeared a few times. The rearrangement joins TRBV7-8 to TRBJ1-2; a possible D gene is TRBD1 (5 bases). The V gene lost 2 bases and the J gene lost 0 bases, with 16 bases spanning the gap. Germline V lookup: CDR1 SGHVS, CDR2 FQNEAQ. The CDR3 length is 17 residues. CDR3 coding DNA: TGTGCCAGCAGCTTATCGCTATCGGGGGGTTCTAACTATGGCTACACCTTC. Amino acid sequence: CASSLSLSGGSNYGYTF. The whole variable domain, remainder taken from reference TRBV7-8 and TRBJ1-2, is GAGVSQSPRYKVAKRGQDVALRCDPISGHVSLFWYQQALGQGPEFLTYFQNEAQLDKSGLPSDRFFAERPEGSVSTLKIQRTQQEDSAVYLCASSLSLSGGSNYGYTFGSGTRLTVV.

As for this clonotype: A much larger clone lies one base from this, so it may be a read error. Because the CDR3 is missing its conserved closing phenylalanine or tryptophan, this is likely a read error. The chain couples TRBV7-9 to TRBJ2-1; the match to TRBD1 covers 7 bases. Trimming removed 4 bases from V and 10 bases from J; junction bases left unmatched: 10. The CDR3 is made up of 14 amino acids. Per the germline V gene, CDR1 is SEHNR and CDR2 is FQNEAQ (reference sequence). CDR3 in amino acids: CASSSSGQTAEQFS. The CDR3 DNA follows: TGTGCCAGCAGCTCCTCGGGACAGACCGCGGAGCAGTTCTCC.

The chain employs TRBV20-1 and TRBJ1-4; D is unresolved. Germline V gives CDR1 DFQATT, CDR2 SNEGSKA (reference sequence). The V end was cut by 2 bases, the J end by 11 bases, with 15 bases between. The CDR3 is made up of 13 amino acids. For the CDR3, the DNA is TGCAGTGCTAGACCCCGGGATAGGGTGAAACTGTTTTTT. Protein: CSARPRDRVKLFF.

This clonotype was counted ten times or more. This sequence joins TRBV7-6 and TRBJ1-5; maybe TRBD1 (5 bases). Germline V gives CDR1 SGHVS, CDR2 FNYEAQ. Trimming pared 2 bases from V and 0 bases from J, leaving 8 bases between. The CDR3 sequence is 15 residues long. The CDR3 protein is CASSLRGASNQPQHF. CDR3 bases: TGTGCCAGCAGCTTAAGAGGGGCTAGCAATCAGCCCCAGCATTTT.

There are many counts of this clonotype. The chain employs TRBV7-9 and TRBJ1-4; D unresolved. The CDR3 extends over 15 amino acids. Germline V lookup: CDR1 SEHNR, CDR2 FQNEAQ (reference sequence). Trimming cost V 3 bases and J 7 bases, with 15 bases left between them. CDR3 sequence reads: CASSLTAPRGEKLFF. CDR3 coding DNA: TGTGCCAGCAGCTTGACTGCCCCCCGGGGTGAAAAACTGTTTTTT.

V usage is TRBV6-1 and J usage is TRBJ2-1, with TRBD1 matching over 8 bases. Trimming removed 1 base from V and 8 bases from J; junction bases left unmatched: 4. The CDR3 extends over 14 amino acids. CDR1 is MNHNS and CDR2 is SASEGT in the germline V gene. CDR3 protein: CASSEERQGYEQFF. The DNA for the CDR3 is TGTGCCAGCAGTGAAGAACGACAGGGGTATGAGCAGTTCTTC.

The sample holds many counts of this clonotype. V gene TRBV6-5 combines with J gene TRBJ1-5, with 8 positions matching TRBD1. There are 12 residues in the CDR3. The junction had 1 base not matched to a gene; V was cut back by 8 bases and J by 4 bases. The germline gives CDR1 MNHEY, CDR2 SVGAGI. Written as DNA, the CDR3 is TGTGCCAGCGGGGACAGGAATCAGCCCCAGCATTTT. Translation gives CASGDRNQPQHF.

This clonotype showed up many times. The chain couples TRBV20-1 to TRBJ1-1, with D uncertain. CDR1 and CDR2 from the germline V gene are DFQATT and SNEGSKA (reference sequence). The CDR3 consists of 15 residues. Trimming left V 2 bases short and J 5 bases short, with 18 bases between. CDR3 DNA sequence: TGCAGTGCTAGAAACGGACGGAATGAAAGGACTGAAGCTTTCTTT. Residues: CSARNGRNERTEAFF.

As concerns this clonotype: This may stem from a read error, because a much larger clone lies one nucleotide away. This chain connects TRBV12-3 or TRBV12-4 to TRBJ2-1, with a weak D call TRBD2 (6 bases). The CDR3 sequence is 14 residues long. The CDR3 reads CASRGWRGYNEEFF. The CDR3 DNA reads as TGTGCCAGCAGGGGGTGGCGGGGCTACAATGAGGAGTTCTTC.

The chain couples TRBV14 to TRBJ2-3; D not resolved. The CDR3 contains 13 residues. Trimming cost V 0 bases and J 5 bases, with 6 bases left between them. CDR1 and CDR2 from the germline V gene are SGHDN and FVKESK. This CDR3 reads CASSQDRRDTQYF. In DNA, the CDR3 is TGTGCCAGCAGCCAAGACCGGCGAGATACGCAGTATTTT.

The V call is TRBV20-1, the J call TRBJ2-5; no reliable D call. Deletions cut 1 base from V and 3 bases from J, with 12 bases between. The CDR3 totals 14 residues. Germline CDR1 reads DFQATT; CDR2 reads SNEGSKA (reference sequence). CDR3 nucleotide sequence: TGCAGTGCTAGAGTGTCCGGGCAGGAAGAGACCCAGTACTTC. This gives the protein CSARVSGQEETQYF.

This clonotype was counted once. A read error may be the cause here, since a much bigger clone is one base away. The chain couples TRBV12-3 or TRBV12-4 to TRBJ2-5, with D possibly being TRBD1 (5 bases). This CDR3 is built from 12 residues. Deletions cut 5 bases from V and 3 bases from J, with 7 bases between. CDR3: CASSRGKETQYF. In nucleotides, the CDR3 is TGTGCCAGCAGTAGGGGCAAAGAGACCCAGTACTTC.

The chain couples TRBV12-3 or TRBV12-4 to TRBJ2-7; possible D gene TRBD1, 6 bases. Trimming cost V 5 bases and J 5 bases, with 13 bases left between them. The CDR3 has 13 amino acids. This CDR3 is CASSPPGHDEQYF. CDR3 coding DNA: TGTGCCAGCAGTCCTCCGGGACACGACGAGCAGTACTTC.

This chain uses TRBV10-3 with TRBJ1-2; the D gene is possibly TRBD1 (6 bases). The V end lost 3 bases, the J end lost 2 bases, and 25 bases lay between the germline ends. The CDR3 has 19 amino acids. Germline CDR1 and CDR2: ENHRY and SYGVKD. The CDR3 coding sequence is TGTGCCATCAGTGATATGGTCAGGGGAGCCCGTAACCCGAACTATGGCTACACCTTC. Its protein is CAISDMVRGARNPNYGYTF.

This clonotype was picked up many times. The rearrangement joins TRBV7-2 to TRBJ1-1; the D gene is possibly TRBD1 (5 bases). This CDR3 spans 13 amino acids. Between the trimmed V and J ends, which lost 0 bases and 7 bases, there was a span of 9 bases. Per the germline V gene, CDR1 is SGHTA and CDR2 is FQGNSA. The CDR3 DNA reads TGTGCCAGCAGCTTAGCCAGGGAAAATGAAGCTTTCTTT. Translating it yields CASSLARENEAFF.

This clonotype was picked up many times. The chain couples TRBV20-1 to TRBJ2-1, with TRBD2 matching over 9 bases. Germline CDR1 reads DFQATT; CDR2 reads SNEGSKA (reference sequence). The CDR3 extends over 13 amino acids. With V trimmed by 2 bases and J by 8 bases, 4 bases remained unmatched. The CDR3 spells CSARLAGKYEQFF. The CDR3 coding sequence is TGCAGTGCTAGACTAGCGGGGAAGTATGAGCAGTTCTTC.

Notes on this clonotype: This may be a read error, as it is one base from a much larger clone. This rearrangement joins TRBV29-1 to TRBJ1-3; no firm D call. V was pared by 5 bases and J by 1 base, with 9 bases between. This CDR3 has 13 residues. Germline-derived CDR1 and CDR2 are SQVTM and ANQGSEA. This CDR3 is CSVSPVSGNTIYF. CDR3 nucleotides: TGCAGCGTTAGCCCCGTTTCTGGAAACACCATATATTTT.

The V gene is TRBV24-1, the J gene TRBJ1-5, with no clear D. From germline, CDR1 is KGHDR and CDR2 SFDVKD. The CDR3 runs 15 residues. V shed 4 bases and J shed 5 bases, with 14 bases lying between them. For the CDR3, the DNA is TGTGCCACCAGTGAAGGGTATGGCGGCGATCAGCCCCAGCATTTT. Amino acid sequence: CATSEGYGGDQPQHF.

The chain couples TRBV9 to TRBJ1-1; 11 bases are shared with TRBD1. The CDR3 length is 13 residues. With V trimmed by 3 bases and J by 9 bases, 4 bases remained unmatched. Germline CDR1 and CDR2: SGDLS and YYNGEE. The chain's CDR3 is CASSGGQGVKAFF. The CDR3 DNA sequence: TGTGCCAGCAGCGGGGGACAGGGGGTCAAAGCTTTCTTT.

This clonotype occurred a few times. The V call is TRBV10-1, the J call TRBJ1-2; D gene ambiguous. CDR1 WNHNN and CDR2 SYGVQD come from the germline V gene (reference sequence). The CDR3 is made up of 13 amino acids. The ends were cut back, 3 bases at V and 4 bases at J, with 9 bases in the middle. This chain's CDR3 is CASSDRGSYGYTF. CDR3 coding DNA: TGCGCCAGCAGTGATCGGGGTAGCTATGGCTACACCTTC.